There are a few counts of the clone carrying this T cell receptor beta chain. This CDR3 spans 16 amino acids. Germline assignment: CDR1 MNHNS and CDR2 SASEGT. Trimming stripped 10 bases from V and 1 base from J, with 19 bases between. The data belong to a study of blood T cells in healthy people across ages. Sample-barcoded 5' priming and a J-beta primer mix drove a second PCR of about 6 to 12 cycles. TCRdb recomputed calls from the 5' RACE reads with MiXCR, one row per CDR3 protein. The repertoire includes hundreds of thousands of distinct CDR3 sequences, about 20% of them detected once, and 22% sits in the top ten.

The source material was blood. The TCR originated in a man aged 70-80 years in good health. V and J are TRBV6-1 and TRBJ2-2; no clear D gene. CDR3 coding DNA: TGTGCCACCACGTTGCTTCCACTGCAGAACACCGGGGAGCTGTTTTTT. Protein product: CATTLLPLQNTGELFF.